This TCR beta chain was sequenced in a study of T cells in severe cutaneous drug reactions. Study in general: Naranjo and ALDEN algorithms identified the culprit drug.

The iRepertoire multiplex PCR system with TCR subtype-specific primers built both bulk and single-cell libraries. Reprocessing the multiplex PCR reads, TCRdb reports a single entry for every CDR3 protein and omits DNA. This sample contains roughly 2,200 distinct CDR3 sequences. The CDR3 has 14 amino acids. Germline values: CDR1 MGHRA, CDR2 YSYEKL. The patients sequenced had a carbamazepine-induced Stevens-Johnson syndrome or toxic epidermal necrolysis reaction. Frequency places this clonotype as large. The V gene is TRBV4-1, the J gene TRBJ2-1; TCRdb outputs TRBD1, but without DNA this stays unchecked. The sample consisted of PBMCs. The TCR comes from a human donor with Stevens-Johnson syndrome, a severe cutaneous drug reaction. The CDR3 spells CASSPIGEYNEQFF.